This note documents a single T cell receptor (beta chain) sequence. Its antigen is not known. CDR1 is DFQATT and CDR2 is SNEGSKA in the germline V gene (reference sequence). This CDR3 comprises 11 residues. V lost 0 bases, J lost 5 bases, and 5 bases lay in between. Assay used: immunoSEQ multiplex PCR; TCRdb lists only in-frame clones, some missing. This sample has 150,000 to 200,000 clones, with roughly 90% found just once. These data are taken from a study of T cell responses to AZD1222 COVID-19 vaccine. Study findings and constraints: The donor group comprised mostly white British people and more females; the analysis possibly underestimated clonal diversity. Spike-specific TCR breadth rose after two AZD1222 doses, and depth rose as well. In the spike-specific TCR repertoire, nearly half reportedly target unmutated variant regions.

Here the sequenced sample was peripheral blood, taken on day 0 of AZD1222 vaccination. The receptor was derived from an adult in good health. The chain couples TRBV20-1 to TRBJ2-7, with unresolved D. The CDR3 is CSAREIHEQYF. The DNA of the CDR3 is TGCAGTGCTAGAGAAATCCACGAGCAGTACTTC.